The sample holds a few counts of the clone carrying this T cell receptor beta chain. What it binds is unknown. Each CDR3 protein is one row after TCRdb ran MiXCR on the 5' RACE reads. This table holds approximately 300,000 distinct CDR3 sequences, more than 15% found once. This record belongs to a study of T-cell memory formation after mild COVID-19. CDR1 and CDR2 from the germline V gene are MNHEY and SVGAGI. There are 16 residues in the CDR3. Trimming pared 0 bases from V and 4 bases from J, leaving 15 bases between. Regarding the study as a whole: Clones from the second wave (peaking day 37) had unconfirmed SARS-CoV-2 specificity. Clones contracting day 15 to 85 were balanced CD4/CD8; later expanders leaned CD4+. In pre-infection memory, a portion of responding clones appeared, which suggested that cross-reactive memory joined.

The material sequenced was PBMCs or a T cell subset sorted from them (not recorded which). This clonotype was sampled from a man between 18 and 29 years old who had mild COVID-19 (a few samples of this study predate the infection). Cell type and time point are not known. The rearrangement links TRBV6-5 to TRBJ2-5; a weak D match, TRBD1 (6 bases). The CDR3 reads CASSYSTWQGPETQYF. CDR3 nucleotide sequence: TGTGCCAGCAGTTACTCGACGTGGCAGGGGCCAGAGACCCAGTACTTC.